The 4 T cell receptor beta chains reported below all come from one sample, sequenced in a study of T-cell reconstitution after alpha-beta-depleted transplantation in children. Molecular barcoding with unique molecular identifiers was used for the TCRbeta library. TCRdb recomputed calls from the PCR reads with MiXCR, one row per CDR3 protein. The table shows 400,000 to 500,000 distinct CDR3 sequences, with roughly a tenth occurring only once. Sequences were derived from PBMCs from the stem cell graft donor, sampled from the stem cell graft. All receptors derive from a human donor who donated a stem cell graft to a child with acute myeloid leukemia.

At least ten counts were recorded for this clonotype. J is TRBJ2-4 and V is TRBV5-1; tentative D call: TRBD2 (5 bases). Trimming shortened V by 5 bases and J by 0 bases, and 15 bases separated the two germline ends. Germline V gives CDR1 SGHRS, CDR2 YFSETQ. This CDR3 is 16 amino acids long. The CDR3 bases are TGCGCCAGCAGTTACAACGGGGTACAAGCCAAAAACATTCAGTACTTC. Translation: CASSYNGVQAKNIQYF.

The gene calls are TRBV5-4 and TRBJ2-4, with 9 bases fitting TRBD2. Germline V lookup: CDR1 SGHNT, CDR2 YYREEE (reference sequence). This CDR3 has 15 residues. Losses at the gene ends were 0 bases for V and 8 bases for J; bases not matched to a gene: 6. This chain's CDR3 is CASSLEVSGSDIQYF. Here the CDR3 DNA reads TGTGCCAGCAGCTTGGAGGTTAGCGGGAGTGACATTCAGTACTTC.

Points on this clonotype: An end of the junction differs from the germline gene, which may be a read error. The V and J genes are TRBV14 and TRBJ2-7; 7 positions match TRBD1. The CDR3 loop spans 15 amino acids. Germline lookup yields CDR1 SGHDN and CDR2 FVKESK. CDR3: CASRQGGSLYYEQYF. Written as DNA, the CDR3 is TGTGCCAGCAGACAAGGGGGCAGCCTCTACTACGAGCAGTACTTC.

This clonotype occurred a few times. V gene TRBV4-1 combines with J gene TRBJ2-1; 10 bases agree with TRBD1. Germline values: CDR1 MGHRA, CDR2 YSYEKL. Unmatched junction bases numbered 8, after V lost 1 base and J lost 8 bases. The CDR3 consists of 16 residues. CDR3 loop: CASSQGTGTGDYEQFF. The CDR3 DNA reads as TGCGCCAGCAGCCAAGGAACCGGGACAGGGGATTATGAGCAGTTCTTC.